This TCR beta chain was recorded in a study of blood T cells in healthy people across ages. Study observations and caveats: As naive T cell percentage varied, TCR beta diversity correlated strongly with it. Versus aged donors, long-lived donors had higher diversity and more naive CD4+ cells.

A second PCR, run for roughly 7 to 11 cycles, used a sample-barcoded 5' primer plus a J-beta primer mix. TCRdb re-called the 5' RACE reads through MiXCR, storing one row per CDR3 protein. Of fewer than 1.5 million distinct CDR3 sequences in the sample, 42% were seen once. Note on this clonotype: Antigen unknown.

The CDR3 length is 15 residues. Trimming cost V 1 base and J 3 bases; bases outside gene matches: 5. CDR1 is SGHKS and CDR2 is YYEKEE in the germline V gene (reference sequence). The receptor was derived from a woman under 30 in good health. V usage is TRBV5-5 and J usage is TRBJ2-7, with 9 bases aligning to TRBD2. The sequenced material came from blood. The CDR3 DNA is TGTGCCAGCAGCTTGAATAGCGGGGGAGTCTACGAGCAGTACTTC. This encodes CASSLNSGGVYEQYF. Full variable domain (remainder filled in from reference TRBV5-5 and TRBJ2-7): DAGVTQSPTHLIKTRGQQVTLRCSPISGHKSVSWYQQVLGQGPQFIFQYYEKEERGRGNFPDRFSARQFPNYSSELNVNALLLGDSALYLCASSLNSGGVYEQYFGPGTRLTVT.